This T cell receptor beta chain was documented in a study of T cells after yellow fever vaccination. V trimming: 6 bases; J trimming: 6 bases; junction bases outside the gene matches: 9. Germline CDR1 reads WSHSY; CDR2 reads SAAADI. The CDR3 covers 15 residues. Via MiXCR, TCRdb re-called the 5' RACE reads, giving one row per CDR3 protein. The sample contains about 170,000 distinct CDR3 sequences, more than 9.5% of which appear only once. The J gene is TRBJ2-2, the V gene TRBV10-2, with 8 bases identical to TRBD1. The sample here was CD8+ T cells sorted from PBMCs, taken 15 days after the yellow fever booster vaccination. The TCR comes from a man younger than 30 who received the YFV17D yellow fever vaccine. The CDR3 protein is CASSSLDRVAGELFF. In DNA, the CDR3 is TGCGCCAGCAGCTCCCTGGACAGGGTAGCCGGGGAGCTGTTTTTT.